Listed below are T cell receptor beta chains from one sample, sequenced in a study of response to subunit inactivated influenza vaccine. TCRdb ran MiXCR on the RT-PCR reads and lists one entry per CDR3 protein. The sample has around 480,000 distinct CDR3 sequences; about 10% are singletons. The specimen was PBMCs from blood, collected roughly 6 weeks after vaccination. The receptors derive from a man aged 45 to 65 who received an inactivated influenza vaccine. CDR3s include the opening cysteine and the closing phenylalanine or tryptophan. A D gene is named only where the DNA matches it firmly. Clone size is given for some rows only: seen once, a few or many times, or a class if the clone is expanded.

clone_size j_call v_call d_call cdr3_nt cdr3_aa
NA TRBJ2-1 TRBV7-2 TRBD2 TGTGCCAGCAGCTTAGCGAGCGGGAGTTTCGATGAGCAGTTCTTC CASSLASGSFDEQFF
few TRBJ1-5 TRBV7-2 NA TGTGCCAGCAGTTTATTTCCGAAACGGGATAGCAATCAGCCCCAGCATTTT CASSLFPKRDSNQPQHF
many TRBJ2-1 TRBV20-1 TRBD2 TGCAGTGCTAGCCGGACTAGCCCCCCCAATGAGCAGTTCTTC CSASRTSPPNEQFF
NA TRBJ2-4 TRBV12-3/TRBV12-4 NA TGTGCCAGCAGTTCCTCCCGGCAGGGCACCAAAAACATTCAGTACTTC CASSSSRQGTKNIQYF
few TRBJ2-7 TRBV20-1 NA TGCAGTGCTAGAGCGAGACAGGCAACCTACGAGCAGTACTTC CSARARQATYEQYF
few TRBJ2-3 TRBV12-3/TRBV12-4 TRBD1 TGTGCCAGCACCCCCGGGGACAGGGCAGCAGATACGCAGTATTTT CASTPGDRAADTQYF
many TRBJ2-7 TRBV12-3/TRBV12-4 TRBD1 TGTGCCAGCAGTCCCCGACAGGGGGTGAGAACCTACGAGCAGTACTTC CASSPRQGVRTYEQYF
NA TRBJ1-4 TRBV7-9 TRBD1 TGTGCCAGCAGCCCCGGGACAGGGGTTGAAAAACTGTTTTTT CASSPGTGVEKLFF
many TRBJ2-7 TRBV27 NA TGTGCCAGCAGTTTATATGGGGTATACTACGAGCAGTACTTC CASSLYGVYYEQYF
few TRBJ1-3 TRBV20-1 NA TGCAGTGCTAGACCACAAGGGAACACCATATATTTT CSARPQGNTIYF
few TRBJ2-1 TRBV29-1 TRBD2 TGCAGCGTTGAGTTCCATGCGAGAGGACGGGGGGGCTTTGATGAGCAGTTCTTC CSVEFHARGRGGFDEQFF
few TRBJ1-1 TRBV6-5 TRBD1 TGTGCCAGCAGTTACTCGACGACAGGGCATAACACTGAAGCTTTCTTT CASSYSTTGHNTEAFF
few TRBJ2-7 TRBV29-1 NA TGCAGCGTTGGATCAGCAACCTACGAGCAGTACTTC CSVGSATYEQYF
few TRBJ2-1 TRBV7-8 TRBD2 TGTGCCAGCAGCTTAAACCGGTATGGTAGCGGGGGCGATGAGCAGTTCTTC CASSLNRYGSGGDEQFF
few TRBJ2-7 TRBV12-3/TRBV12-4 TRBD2 TGTGCCAGCAGCCCGAGACTAGCGGGAGTACACCCCTACGAGCAGTACTTC CASSPRLAGVHPYEQYF
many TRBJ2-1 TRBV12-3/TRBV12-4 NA TGTGCCAGCACCGAGTCCAGAGCGGGCAATGAGCAGTTCTTC CASTESRAGNEQFF
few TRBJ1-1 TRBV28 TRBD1 TGTGCCAGCAGGCCCGGGGACAGGGTAACCGAAGCTTTCTTT CASRPGDRVTEAFF
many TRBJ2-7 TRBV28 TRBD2 TGTGCCACCCTGGGACTAGAAGGTTACGAGCAGTACTTC CATLGLEGYEQYF
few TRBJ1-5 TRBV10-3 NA TGTGCCATCAGTGCCGGAGGGCCCACTAGCAATCAGCCCCAGCATTTT CAISAGGPTSNQPQHF
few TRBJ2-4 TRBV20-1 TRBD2 TGCAGTGCTAGTTTCCCTAGCGGAACCAAAAACATTCAGTACTTC CSASFPSGTKNIQYF
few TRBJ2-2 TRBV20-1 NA TGCAGGGCCGCGGGGACCACCGGGGAGCTGTTTTTT CRAAGTTGELFF
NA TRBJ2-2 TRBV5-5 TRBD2 TGTGCCAGCAGCTCGACTAGCGGGGGGGCCCGGGAGCTGTTTTTT CASSSTSGGARELFF
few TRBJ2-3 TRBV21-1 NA TGTGCCAGCAGCAAAGTAGAGGGTTGGGTTGGAGGGGATACGCAGTATTTT CASSKVEGWVGGDTQYF
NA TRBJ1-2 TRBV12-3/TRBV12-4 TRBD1 TGTGCCAGCAGTGACCCGGGACAGGGAATCTATGGCTACACCTTC CASSDPGQGIYGYTF
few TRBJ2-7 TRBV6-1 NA TGTGCCAGCAGGGCTGGGACAACCGGGACGTACGAGCAGTACTTC CASRAGTTGTYEQYF
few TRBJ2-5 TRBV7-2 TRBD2 TGTGCCAGCAGCGTAGGGACTAGCTGGTACCAAGAGACCCAGTACTTC CASSVGTSWYQETQYF
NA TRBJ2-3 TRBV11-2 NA TGTGCCAGCAGCTTGGGTCTCACGGGACGCACAGATACGCAGTATTTT CASSLGLTGRTDTQYF
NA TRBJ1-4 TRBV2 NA TGTGCCAGCAGCGACCCTGGGGGCGCGGGACCCGAAAAACTGTTTTTT CASSDPGGAGPEKLFF
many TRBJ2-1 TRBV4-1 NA TGCGCCAGCAGCCAAGCAGTGGGCTACAATGAGCAGTTCTTC CASSQAVGYNEQFF
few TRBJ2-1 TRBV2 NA TGTGCCAGCAGAAAGGACGGGAGAGATGAGCAGTTCTTC CASRKDGRDEQFF
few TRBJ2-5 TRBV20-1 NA TGCAGTGTCGGGACACAACAGACCCAGTACTTC CSVGTQQTQYF
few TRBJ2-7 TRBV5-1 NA TGCGCCAGCAGCACCGACCCGGGACGCATATACGAGCAGTACTTC CASSTDPGRIYEQYF
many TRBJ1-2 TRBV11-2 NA TGTGCCAGCAGCTTTCAGGAGTACGGCTACACCTTC CASSFQEYGYTF
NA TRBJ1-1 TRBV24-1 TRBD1 TGTGCCACCAGTGATTCCACGACAGGGGACGCTGAAGCTTTCTTT CATSDSTTGDAEAFF
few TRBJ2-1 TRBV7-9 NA TGTGCCAGCAACGTTAGGGGGGGGGGCACCTACAATGAGCAGTTCTTC CASNVRGGGTYNEQFF
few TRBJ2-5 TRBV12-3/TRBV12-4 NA TGTGCCAGCAGTCGACAGGCCGCCTTGGGAGAGACCCAGTACTTC CASSRQAALGETQYF